The T cell receptor beta chain under discussion was sequenced for a study of cytomegalovirus exposure and HLA in healthy donors. Study-wide results and caveats: According to a subsequent analysis, TCR clusters identified in the first cohort showed a tendency to co-occur across the roughly 120 validation repertoires.

Assay: immunoSEQ multiplex PCR; the TCRdb copy retains only in-frame clones and omits some. The data show around 190,000 clones, with 85% seen just once and 15% to 20% held by the top ten. CDR1 LNHNV and CDR2 YYDKDF come from the germline V gene (reference sequence). CDR3 length: 13 residues. Deletions cut 5 bases from V and 4 bases from J, with 11 bases between. The validation cohort, a group of 120 subjects, included the donors and was separate from the roughly 670-subject first cohort. Note on this clone: Its antigen is not identified.

The rearrangement uses TRBV15 and TRBJ2-5, with D possibly being TRBD1 (7 bases). The receptor comes from a man between 18 and 29 years old in good health and CMV-seropositive. The sample taken for sequencing was PBMCs. CDR3 region: CATSYQGGETQYF. CDR3 bases: TGTGCCACCAGCTACCAGGGGGGAGAGACCCAGTACTTC.